The 9 T cell receptor beta chains in this list originate from one sample, sequenced in a study of blood T cell repertoires in COVID-19. Repertoires were generated with immunoSEQ multiplex PCR, while TCRdb's copy carries only in-frame clones and drops some. The sample shows roughly 81,000 clones, 90% to 95% of them seen only once. Material for sequencing was peripheral blood. The origin of the receptors is a woman in her 50s in a cohort sampled during active COVID-19.

This chain links TRBV11-3 with TRBJ2-7; tentative D call: TRBD1 (5 bases). Looked up from germline, CDR1 is SGHNT and CDR2 is YENEEA. V was pared by 4 bases and J by 5 bases, with 15 bases between. The length of the CDR3 is 14 residues. The CDR3 protein is CASSSGPSIDEQYF. The CDR3 DNA is TGTGCCAGCAGCTCAGGGCCGTCGATTGACGAGCAGTACTTC.

This clone has only one observation. The chain couples TRBV5-4 to TRBJ1-5, with 10 bases matching TRBD1. CDR3 length: 15 residues. CDR1 SGHNT and CDR2 YYREEE come from the germline V gene (reference sequence). Unmatched junction bases numbered 6, after V lost 4 bases and J lost 5 bases. CDR3 coding DNA: TGTGCCAGCAGCAAAGACGGGACAGGGGATCAGCCCCAGCATTTT. Translation: CASSKDGTGDQPQHF. Full variable domain (outside the CDR3, taken from reference TRBV5-4 and TRBJ1-5): ETGVTQSPTHLIKTRGQQVTLRCSSQSGHNTVSWYQQALGQGPQFIFQYYREEENGRGNFPPRFSGLQFPNYSSELNVNALELDDSALYLCASSKDGTGDQPQHFGDGTRLSIL.

This chain joins TRBV19 and TRBJ2-3; 9 nucleotides match TRBD2. Germline V gene sequence: CDR1 LNHDA, CDR2 SQIVND (reference sequence). CDR3 length equals 15 residues. Trimming took 6 bases from V and 7 from J; bases not matched to a gene: 11. CDR3 sequence reads: CASRSGGYPPNTQYF. The CDR3 coding sequence is TGTGCCAGTAGAAGCGGGGGGTACCCCCCCAATACGCAGTATTTT.

The V call is TRBV2, the J call TRBJ2-7; perhaps TRBD1 as D (6 bases). V was clipped by 5 bases and J by 2 bases, with 13 bases between them. Germline lookup yields CDR1 SNHLY and CDR2 FYNNEI. The CDR3 is 14 residues long. CDR3 in DNA: TGTGCCAGCAGTAGATCGGACAGAGCCTACGAGCAGTACTTC. It encodes CASSRSDRAYEQYF.

This rearrangement joins TRBV5-1 to TRBJ1-4; 11 nucleotides match TRBD1. This CDR3 contains 16 residues. Losses at the gene ends were 3 bases for V and 3 bases for J; bases not matched to a gene: 4. The germline gives CDR1 SGHRS, CDR2 YFSETQ. DNA for the CDR3: TGCGCCAGCAGCTGGGGACAGGGGGGCTCTAATGAAAAACTGTTTTTT. Translated: CASSWGQGGSNEKLFF.

J is TRBJ1-1 and V is TRBV6-6; 8 bases are a match to TRBD1. The length of the CDR3 is 11 residues. Germline V gene data show CDR1 as MNHNY and CDR2 as SVGAGI (reference sequence). V lost 9 bases to trimming and J lost 5 bases; unmatched junction nucleotides: 2. CDR3: CASYRGTEAFF. The CDR3 coding sequence is TGTGCCAGTTACAGGGGGACTGAAGCTTTCTTT.

This sequence joins TRBV4-1 and TRBJ1-3; 7 nucleotides match TRBD1. V lost 2 bases to trimming and J lost 2 bases; unmatched junction nucleotides: 9. Germline loops: CDR1 MGHRA, CDR2 YSYEKL. The CDR3 extends over 17 amino acids. The CDR3 region has the DNA TGCGCCAGCAGCCAAAGCCCGGTGACAGGGCCTGGAAACACCATATATTTT. Protein: CASSQSPVTGPGNTIYF.

V and J are TRBV14 and TRBJ2-5; D possibly corresponds to TRBD2 (6 bases). Germline V gene sequence: CDR1 SGHDN, CDR2 FVKESK. Trimming stripped 0 bases from V and 2 bases from J, with 10 bases between. CDR3 length equals 15 residues. CDR3 bases: TGTGCCAGCAGCCAAGACTTCGGGAGTCAAGAGACCCAGTACTTC. Translated: CASSQDFGSQETQYF.

The chain has TRBV5-4 and TRBJ1-2; TRBD1 matches 7 bases. This CDR3 has 14 amino acids. The germline gives CDR1 SGHNT, CDR2 YYREEE (reference sequence). With V trimmed by 0 bases and J by 8 bases, 7 bases remained unmatched. In DNA, the CDR3 is TGTGCCAGCAGCTTGGGACAGGGCGCGGGGGGCTACACCTTC. Protein product: CASSLGQGAGGYTF.